The present entry profiles one T cell receptor beta chain with its context. Its target is not known. The sample is drawn from a study of identifying expanded T cells in peripheral blood. Study outcomes and limitations: Roughly 1.2 clones differed between technical replicates, versus around 16 and 19 over time. Clone count variance between roughly 2-week samples rose with total template count.

Trimming shortened V by 1 base and J by 4 bases, and 13 bases separated the two germline ends. CDR3 length equals 15 residues. Germline CDR1 and CDR2: SGHDN and FVKESK. The repertoire was sequenced with immunoSEQ multiplex PCR; TCRdb's copy has only in-frame clones and lacks some. The table lists 90,000 to 95,000 clones, around 90% of them singletons, with approximately 5% in the top ten. This chain connects TRBV14 to TRBJ1-2; D uncertain. The sample consisted of blood. The clonotype comes from a person between 18 and 70 years old in good health. This CDR3 is CASSQGESEIYGYTF. CDR3 in DNA: TGTGCCAGCAGCCAAGGAGAGTCAGAGATCTATGGCTACACCTTC.